These T cell receptor beta chains were read from a single sample in a study of regulatory T cells in long-lasting Graves disease. TCRdb reprocessed the multiplex PCR reads via MiXCR and lists one record per CDR3 protein. The table lists 500,000 to 700,000 distinct CDR3 sequences, approximately 29% of them singletons, with roughly 41% in the top ten. Material: peripheral blood mononuclear cells (PBMCs), obtained when the disease was refractory, from a patient treated with antithyroid drugs. These receptors were obtained from a female donor with Graves disease. The CDR3 runs from the conserved cysteine through the conserved F or W. The D gene is left open where the match is weak. Clone sizes are given selectively: once, few, many, or a class where the clone is expanded.

J gene: TRBJ1-1; D gene: TRBD1; clone size: .; V gene: TRBV5-1; CDR3 DNA: TGCGCCAGCAGCCAGGGACAGACCATGAACACTGAAGCTTTCTTT; CDR3 protein: CASSQGQTMNTEAFF
J gene: TRBJ1-2; D gene: .; clone size: .; V gene: TRBV7-9; CDR3 DNA: TGTGCCAGCAGCCCAATACTGCAGCTCTATGGCTACACCTTC; CDR3 protein: CASSPILQLYGYTF
J gene: TRBJ1-5; D gene: TRBD1; clone size: .; V gene: TRBV9; CDR3 DNA: TGTGCCAGCAGCCTACAGGGGAGCTATAGCAATCAGCCCCAGCATTTT; CDR3 protein: CASSLQGSYSNQPQHF
J gene: TRBJ1-4; D gene: TRBD1; clone size: many; V gene: TRBV11-1; CDR3 DNA: TGTGCCAGCAGCCACGGGACAGGGAGTGAAAAACTGTTTTTT; CDR3 protein: CASSHGTGSEKLFF
J gene: TRBJ1-5; D gene: TRBD1; clone size: few; V gene: TRBV20-1; CDR3 DNA: TGCAGTGCTAGACGGAGACAGGGGGCGGGCAATCAGCCCCAGCATTTT; CDR3 protein: CSARRRQGAGNQPQHF
J gene: TRBJ2-5; D gene: TRBD2; clone size: many; V gene: TRBV28; CDR3 DNA: TGTGCCAGCAGCTCGACTAGCGGGAGGACTTACCAAGAGACCCAGTACTTC; CDR3 protein: CASSSTSGRTYQETQYF
J gene: TRBJ2-7; D gene: .; clone size: .; V gene: TRBV6-5; CDR3 DNA: TGTGCCAGCAGTTACTCTATAAAGCACGGCTTCAATAAGTACTTC; CDR3 protein: CASSYSIKHGFNKYF
J gene: TRBJ1-1; D gene: .; clone size: .; V gene: TRBV28; CDR3 DNA: TGTGCCAGCAGGTTGACCCGGGACCTTCCTGAGGCTTTCTTT; CDR3 protein: CASRLTRDLPEAFF
J gene: TRBJ2-5; D gene: .; clone size: few; V gene: TRBV6-1; CDR3 DNA: TGTGCCAGCAGCACCGGGACTCTGGGGACCCAGTACTTC; CDR3 protein: CASSTGTLGTQYF
J gene: TRBJ2-4; D gene: .; clone size: .; V gene: TRBV19; CDR3 DNA: TGTGCCAGTACCCCGACAGGCAACAAAAACATTCAGTACTTC; CDR3 protein: CASTPTGNKNIQYF
J gene: TRBJ2-7; D gene: .; clone size: .; V gene: TRBV25-1; CDR3 DNA: TGTGCCAGCAGTGGGGGAGACGTCTACGAGCAGTACTTC; CDR3 protein: CASSGGDVYEQYF
J gene: TRBJ1-1; D gene: .; clone size: few; V gene: TRBV11-2; CDR3 DNA: TGTGCCAGCAGCTTAGAACGGCCCACTGAAGCTTTCTTT; CDR3 protein: CASSLERPTEAFF
J gene: TRBJ2-5; D gene: TRBD2; clone size: .; V gene: TRBV12-3/TRBV12-4; CDR3 DNA: TGTGCCAGCACGACTAGCGGGATGTACCAAGAGACCCAGTACTTC; CDR3 protein: CASTTSGMYQETQYF
J gene: TRBJ1-6; D gene: .; clone size: .; V gene: TRBV13; CDR3 DNA: TGTGCCAGCAGCCAAGGGAAGAATAGTGTTTCACCCCTCCACTTT; CDR3 protein: CASSQGKNSVSPLHF
J gene: TRBJ1-2; D gene: .; clone size: many; V gene: TRBV15; CDR3 DNA: TGTGCCACCAGGCCCCAGGGAGGTGGCTACACCTTC; CDR3 protein: CATRPQGGGYTF
J gene: TRBJ2-5; D gene: .; clone size: .; V gene: TRBV6-5; CDR3 DNA: TGTGCCAGCAGGTCTCGAGGAAGGGGAGAGACCCAGTACTTC; CDR3 protein: CASRSRGRGETQYF
J gene: TRBJ2-2; D gene: TRBD2; clone size: .; V gene: TRBV19; CDR3 DNA: TGTGCCAGTATGGGCGGGAGCTCCGGGGAGCTGTTTTTT; CDR3 protein: CASMGGSSGELFF
J gene: TRBJ1-1; D gene: .; clone size: few; V gene: TRBV20-1; CDR3 DNA: TGCAGTGCTAGTAAGGGTAGCGCTGAAGCTTTCTTT; CDR3 protein: CSASKGSAEAFF
J gene: TRBJ2-6; D gene: .; clone size: .; V gene: TRBV10-3; CDR3 DNA: TGTGCCATCAGGCAGGGTTCCGGGGCCAACGTCCTGACTTTC; CDR3 protein: CAIRQGSGANVLTF
J gene: TRBJ1-5; D gene: TRBD1; clone size: many; V gene: TRBV28; CDR3 DNA: TGTGCCAGCAGCGAGACAGGGCATCAGCCCCAGCATTTT; CDR3 protein: CASSETGHQPQHF
J gene: TRBJ1-5; D gene: .; clone size: many; V gene: TRBV27; CDR3 DNA: TGTGCCAGCAGCCCGTGGGGCAATCAGCCCCAGCATTTT; CDR3 protein: CASSPWGNQPQHF
J gene: TRBJ1-2; D gene: TRBD1; clone size: many; V gene: TRBV7-9; CDR3 DNA: TGTGCCAGCAGCCGACAGGGGGGTAACTATGGCTACACCTTC; CDR3 protein: CASSRQGGNYGYTF
J gene: TRBJ2-6; D gene: .; clone size: .; V gene: TRBV18; CDR3 DNA: TGTGCCAGCTCACCAAATACAGGAGCTGGGGCCAACGTCCTGACTTTC; CDR3 protein: CASSPNTGAGANVLTF
J gene: TRBJ1-1; D gene: .; clone size: .; V gene: TRBV20-1; CDR3 DNA: TGCAGTGCGCAACAGAACACTGAAGCTTTCTTT; CDR3 protein: CSAQQNTEAFF
J gene: TRBJ2-5; D gene: TRBD1; clone size: .; V gene: TRBV10-3; CDR3 DNA: TGTGCCATCAGTGAGTTCGGGACAGGGGGAGAAGAGACCCAGTACTTC; CDR3 protein: CAISEFGTGGEETQYF
J gene: TRBJ1-5; D gene: .; clone size: .; V gene: TRBV30; CDR3 DNA: TGTGCCTGGAGTGACGCACTTAATCAGCCCCAGCATTTT; CDR3 protein: CAWSDALNQPQHF
J gene: TRBJ1-1; D gene: TRBD1; clone size: many; V gene: TRBV28; CDR3 DNA: TGTGCCAGCAGTTTAATGGCAGGGGGTGGGACTGAAGCTTTCTTT; CDR3 protein: CASSLMAGGGTEAFF
J gene: TRBJ2-7; D gene: TRBD2; clone size: .; V gene: TRBV3-1; CDR3 DNA: TGTGCCAGCAGCCAAGGAAGCGGTTCTAGCGGGAGATTGTACGAGCAGTACTTC; CDR3 protein: CASSQGSGSSGRLYEQYF
J gene: TRBJ2-2; D gene: .; clone size: few; V gene: TRBV10-3; CDR3 DNA: TGTGCCATCACGCGGAGACTCAACACCGGGGAGCTGTTTTTT; CDR3 protein: CAITRRLNTGELFF
J gene: TRBJ2-5; D gene: .; clone size: .; V gene: TRBV20-1; CDR3 DNA: TGCAGTGCTAGAATTATTGGCGGGCAAGAGACCCAGTACTTC; CDR3 protein: CSARIIGGQETQYF
J gene: TRBJ2-7; D gene: .; clone size: .; V gene: TRBV3-1; CDR3 DNA: TGTGCCAGCAGCCAAGCAGAAGGGACCGAGCAGTACTTC; CDR3 protein: CASSQAEGTEQYF
J gene: TRBJ1-2; D gene: .; clone size: .; V gene: TRBV10-2; CDR3 DNA: TGCGCCAGCAGTGATGCAGCCTATGGCTACACCTTC; CDR3 protein: CASSDAAYGYTF
J gene: TRBJ2-6; D gene: TRBD1; clone size: few; V gene: TRBV7-9; CDR3 DNA: TGTACCAGCAGTTCGGGTTCGCGGGGACAGGGAAAAACTGGGGCCAACGTCCTGACTTTC; CDR3 protein: CTSSSGSRGQGKTGANVLTF
J gene: TRBJ1-1; D gene: .; clone size: many; V gene: TRBV3-1; CDR3 DNA: TGTGCCAGCAGCCAAAGGGACTTTGAAGCTTTCTTT; CDR3 protein: CASSQRDFEAFF
J gene: TRBJ2-2; D gene: TRBD1; clone size: few; V gene: TRBV28; CDR3 DNA: TGTGCCAGCAGTTTTCTACAAGGACAGGGGGCTCACACCGGGGAGCTGTTTTTT; CDR3 protein: CASSFLQGQGAHTGELFF
J gene: TRBJ2-2; D gene: .; clone size: many; V gene: TRBV5-1; CDR3 DNA: TGCGCCAGCAGCTCCACTCCCACCGGGGAGCTGTTTTTT; CDR3 protein: CASSSTPTGELFF
J gene: TRBJ1-2; D gene: .; clone size: .; V gene: TRBV12-3/TRBV12-4; CDR3 DNA: TGTGCCAGCAGGTCGGGCCCGCTCGGCTACACCTTC; CDR3 protein: CASRSGPLGYTF
J gene: TRBJ1-1; D gene: TRBD1; clone size: .; V gene: TRBV9; CDR3 DNA: TGTGCCAGCAGCGTCGGGACAGGGGTAGCTGAAGCTTTCTTT; CDR3 protein: CASSVGTGVAEAFF
J gene: TRBJ2-7; D gene: TRBD2; clone size: .; V gene: TRBV10-3; CDR3 DNA: TGTGCCATCAGTGAGGGGACTAGCGGGAGGACCGAGCAGTACTTC; CDR3 protein: CAISEGTSGRTEQYF
J gene: TRBJ1-5; D gene: .; clone size: many; V gene: TRBV2; CDR3 DNA: TGTGCCAGCAGTCCAACCGGCAGGGAAGACCAGCCCCAGCATTTT; CDR3 protein: CASSPTGREDQPQHF
J gene: TRBJ1-2; D gene: .; clone size: .; V gene: TRBV20-1; CDR3 DNA: TGCAACGCCGGACAGGGCTACACCTTC; CDR3 protein: CNAGQGYTF
J gene: TRBJ1-5; D gene: .; clone size: few; V gene: TRBV6-1; CDR3 DNA: TGTGCCAGCAAGAGGGTGGGGGGCAATCAGCCCCAGCATTTT; CDR3 protein: CASKRVGGNQPQHF
J gene: TRBJ1-1; D gene: .; clone size: many; V gene: TRBV28; CDR3 DNA: TGTGCCAGCAGTTATAGGGGGAAGGGGACGATGAACACTGAAGCTTTCTTT; CDR3 protein: CASSYRGKGTMNTEAFF
J gene: TRBJ1-2; D gene: .; clone size: .; V gene: TRBV28; CDR3 DNA: TGTGCCAGCAGTCCCCCGGGGGGGTCTGCTGGCTACACCTTC; CDR3 protein: CASSPPGGSAGYTF
J gene: TRBJ1-3; D gene: TRBD1; clone size: few; V gene: TRBV6-1; CDR3 DNA: TGTGCCAGCAGGCCTCAGGGGGCGTTTGGAAACACCATATATTTT; CDR3 protein: CASRPQGAFGNTIYF
J gene: TRBJ1-4; D gene: TRBD1; clone size: few; V gene: TRBV13; CDR3 DNA: TGTGCCAGCAGCCCACGACAGGGGATAGGTGATGAAAAACTGTTTTTT; CDR3 protein: CASSPRQGIGDEKLFF
J gene: TRBJ1-4; D gene: .; clone size: .; V gene: TRBV18; CDR3 DNA: TGTGCCAGCTCCCTATACGGGGGCCGGGGTGAAAAACTGTTTTTT; CDR3 protein: CASSLYGGRGEKLFF
J gene: TRBJ2-5; D gene: TRBD2; clone size: .; V gene: TRBV7-2; CDR3 DNA: TGTGCCAGCAGCTTGACTAGCGCAGAGACCCAGTACTTC; CDR3 protein: CASSLTSAETQYF
J gene: TRBJ2-7; D gene: .; clone size: .; V gene: TRBV10-3; CDR3 DNA: TGTGCCATCAGTGACAGCACGGGGTTCTACGAGCAGTACTTC; CDR3 protein: CAISDSTGFYEQYF
J gene: TRBJ2-2; D gene: .; clone size: .; V gene: TRBV9; CDR3 DNA: TGTGCCAGCAGCCTTGAAGGCGCGGTAGCCGGGGAGCTGTTTTTT; CDR3 protein: CASSLEGAVAGELFF
J gene: TRBJ1-1; D gene: TRBD1; clone size: .; V gene: TRBV19; CDR3 DNA: TGTGCCAGTAGTATCGGGACAGACAACACTGAAGCTTTCTTT; CDR3 protein: CASSIGTDNTEAFF
J gene: TRBJ2-5; D gene: .; clone size: .; V gene: TRBV2; CDR3 DNA: TGTGCCAGCAGTGAACTGGGGGAGGATCACCAAGAGACCCAGTACTTC; CDR3 protein: CASSELGEDHQETQYF
J gene: TRBJ1-6; D gene: .; clone size: many; V gene: TRBV2; CDR3 DNA: TGTGCCAGCAGGGAGGGACCCTCCTATAATTCACCCCTCCACTTT; CDR3 protein: CASREGPSYNSPLHF
J gene: TRBJ1-2; D gene: .; clone size: .; V gene: TRBV7-9; CDR3 DNA: TGTGCCAGCAGCCCGCAGGGAAACTATGGCTGCACCTTC; CDR3 protein: CASSPQGNYGCTF
J gene: TRBJ1-5; D gene: .; clone size: few; V gene: TRBV11-2; CDR3 DNA: TGTGCCAGCAGCCCAACCCCGGGGACGGCAAGCAATCAGCCCCAGCATTTT; CDR3 protein: CASSPTPGTASNQPQHF
J gene: TRBJ2-5; D gene: .; clone size: .; V gene: TRBV3-1; CDR3 DNA: TGTGCCAGCAGCCACGATTCCCCGGAGACCCAGTACTTC; CDR3 protein: CASSHDSPETQYF
J gene: TRBJ1-2; D gene: .; clone size: .; V gene: TRBV24-1; CDR3 DNA: TGTGCCACCAGTGATCCCGGTGAAAACTATGGCTACACCTTC; CDR3 protein: CATSDPGENYGYTF
J gene: TRBJ1-1; D gene: .; clone size: .; V gene: TRBV20-1; CDR3 DNA: TGCAGTGCAACAAGGGGGTATTACACTGAAGCTTTCTTT; CDR3 protein: CSATRGYYTEAFF
J gene: TRBJ2-7; D gene: .; clone size: few; V gene: TRBV29-1; CDR3 DNA: TGCAGCGTCACCACAGGGAGGGCCTACGAGCAGTACTTC; CDR3 protein: CSVTTGRAYEQYF